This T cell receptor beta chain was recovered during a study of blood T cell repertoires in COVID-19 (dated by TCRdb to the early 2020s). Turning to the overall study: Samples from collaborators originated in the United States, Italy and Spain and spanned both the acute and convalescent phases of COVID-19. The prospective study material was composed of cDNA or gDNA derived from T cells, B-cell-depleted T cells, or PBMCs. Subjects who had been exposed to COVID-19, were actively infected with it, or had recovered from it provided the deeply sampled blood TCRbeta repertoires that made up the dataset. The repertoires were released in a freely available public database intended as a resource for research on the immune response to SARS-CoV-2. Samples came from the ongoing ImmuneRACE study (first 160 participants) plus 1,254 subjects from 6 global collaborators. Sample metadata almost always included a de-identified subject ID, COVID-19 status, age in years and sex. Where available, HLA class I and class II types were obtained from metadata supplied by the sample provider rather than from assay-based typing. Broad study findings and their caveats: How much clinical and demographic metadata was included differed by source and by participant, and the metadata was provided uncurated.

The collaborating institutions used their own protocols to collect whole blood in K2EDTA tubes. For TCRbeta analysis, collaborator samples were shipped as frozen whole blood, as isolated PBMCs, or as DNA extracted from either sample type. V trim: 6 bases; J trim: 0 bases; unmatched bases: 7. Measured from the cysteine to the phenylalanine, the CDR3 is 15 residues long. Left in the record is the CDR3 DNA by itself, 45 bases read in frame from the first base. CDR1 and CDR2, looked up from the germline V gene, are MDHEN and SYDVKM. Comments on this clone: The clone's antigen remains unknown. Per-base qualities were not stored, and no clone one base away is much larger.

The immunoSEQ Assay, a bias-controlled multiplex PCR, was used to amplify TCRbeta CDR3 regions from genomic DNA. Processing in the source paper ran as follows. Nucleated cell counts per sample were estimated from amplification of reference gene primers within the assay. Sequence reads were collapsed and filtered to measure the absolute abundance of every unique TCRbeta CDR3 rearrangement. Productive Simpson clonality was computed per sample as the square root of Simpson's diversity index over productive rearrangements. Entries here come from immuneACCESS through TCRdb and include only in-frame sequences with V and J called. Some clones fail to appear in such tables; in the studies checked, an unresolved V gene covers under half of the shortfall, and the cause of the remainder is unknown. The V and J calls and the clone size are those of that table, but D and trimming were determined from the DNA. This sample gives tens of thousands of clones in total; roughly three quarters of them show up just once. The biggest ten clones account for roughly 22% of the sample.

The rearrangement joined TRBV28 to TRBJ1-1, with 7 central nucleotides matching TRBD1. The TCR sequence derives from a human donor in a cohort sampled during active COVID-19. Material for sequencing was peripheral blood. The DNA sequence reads TGTGCCAGCAGACGTACAGGGGACATGAACACTGAAGCTTTCTTT. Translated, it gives CASRRTGDMNTEAFF.